This T cell receptor beta chain was identified in a study of shared clonotypes between healthy human individuals. All participating donors were Caucasian adults from Nashville, Tennessee. V dropped 4 bases and J dropped 4 bases, with 24 bases sitting between them. The germline V gene encodes CDR1 MNHNS and CDR2 SASEGT. The CDR3 length is 18 residues. It was 200 to 250 ng DNA, 30,000 or so T cell genomes, that sorted-subset replicate PCRs used. Original analysis: Junction-only immunoSEQ data arrived without quality scores, meaning filtering differed. Assay: immunoSEQ multiplex PCR; the TCRdb copy retains only in-frame clones and omits some. That table is the source of V, J and clone size, and D and trimming were worked out from the DNA. Here the sample spans roughly 500,000 clones, 90% to 97% being singletons.

The TCR comes from a woman younger than 45 in good health. The chain is built from TRBV6-1 and TRBJ2-3, with D tentatively TRBD1 or TRBD2 (5 bases each). The material sequenced was naive CD4+ T cells sorted from blood. The subset here: CD45RA+ positively selected. As DNA, the CDR3 is TGTGCCAGCAGTGCATTGATTATGGTATTGGGGCGGGCAGATACGCAGTATTTT. Protein product: CASSALIMVLGRADTQYF.